One and the same sample provided the 5 T cell receptor beta chains below, sequenced in a study of blood T cell repertoires in COVID-19. TCRdb keeps only in-frame clones here, not all; method: immunoSEQ multiplex PCR. This repertoire shows around 180,000 clones, roughly 83% found once; its top ten account for 1.5%. Material for sequencing was peripheral blood. Source of these receptors: a human donor in a cohort sampled during active COVID-19.

The DNA of the CDR3 is TGTGCCAGCAGTTTAGGTGGGACAGAGACCGGGGAGCTGTTTTTT. This sequence encodes CASSLGGTETGELFF. The V gene is TRBV28, the J gene TRBJ2-2, with 7 nucleotides matching TRBD1. Germline V gene data show CDR1 as MDHEN and CDR2 as SYDVKM. V lost 2 bases and J lost 5; bases outside the gene matches: 5. This CDR3 is built from 15 residues.

This clone occurred once. The chain links TRBV29-1 to TRBJ2-7, with TRBD2 matching over 10 bases. The V gene end was trimmed by 3 bases and the J gene end by 0 bases; junction bases not matched to a gene: 2. Germline CDR1 reads SQVTM; CDR2 reads ANQGSEA. CDR3 size: 14 residues. The CDR3 coding sequence is TGCAGCGTTGACGCTAGCGGGAGCTCCTACGAGCAGTACTTC. Translating gives CSVDASGSSYEQYF.

The chain combines TRBV10-3 with TRBJ1-6, with D maybe TRBD1 (5 bases). V was cut by 7 bases and J by 9 bases, with 13 bases left in between. The CDR3 runs to 13 residues. Per the germline V gene, CDR1 is ENHRY and CDR2 is SYGVKD. As DNA, the CDR3 is TGTGCCATCACTCAGGGAGGCGGTTCACCCCTCCACTTT. Protein sequence: CAITQGGGSPLHF.

The chain has TRBV5-5 and TRBJ2-1, with a possible D match to TRBD2 (7 bases). This CDR3 comprises 16 residues. From germline, CDR1 is SGHKS and CDR2 YYEKEE (reference sequence). V was clipped by 1 base and J by 7 bases, with 18 bases between them. The DNA of the CDR3 is TGTGCCAGCAGCTTGCCGATTCGGGGGAGGGGGAATGAGCAGTTCTTC. It is translated as CASSLPIRGRGNEQFF.

V usage is TRBV24-1 and J usage is TRBJ2-3, with D perhaps TRBD2 (6 bases). V dropped 4 bases and J dropped 9 bases, with 13 bases sitting between them. The germline V gene has CDR1 KGHDR and CDR2 SFDVKD. The CDR3 length is 13 residues. The CDR3 coding sequence is TGTGCCACCAGTGAGGGGACTCCTACCACGCAGTATTTT. This gives the protein CATSEGTPTTQYF.